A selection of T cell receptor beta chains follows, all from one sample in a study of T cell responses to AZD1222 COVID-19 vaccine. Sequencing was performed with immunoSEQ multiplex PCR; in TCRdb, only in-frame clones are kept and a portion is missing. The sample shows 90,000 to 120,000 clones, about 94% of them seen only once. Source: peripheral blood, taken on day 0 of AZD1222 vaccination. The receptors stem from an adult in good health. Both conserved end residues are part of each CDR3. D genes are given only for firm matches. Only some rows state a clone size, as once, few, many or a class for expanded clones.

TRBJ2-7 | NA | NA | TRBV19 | TGTGCCAGTAGTAATCAGGCTACCTACGAGCAGTACTTC | CASSNQATYEQYF
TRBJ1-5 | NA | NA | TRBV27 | TGTGCCAGCAGTCGCCGGGGACGCAATCAGCCCCAGCATTTT | CASSRRGRNQPQHF
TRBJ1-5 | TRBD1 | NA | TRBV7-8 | TGTGCCAGCAGCCCCTACGACAGGGGGAGATTCAATCAGCCCCAGCATTTT | CASSPYDRGRFNQPQHF
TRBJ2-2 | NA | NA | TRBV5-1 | TGCGCCAGCAGCAAGGGACCGGCAGGGGAGCTGTTTTTT | CASSKGPAGELFF
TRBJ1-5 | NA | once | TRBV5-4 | TGTGCCAGCAGCCCGGGGCGGGGAGGGAATCAGCCCCAGCATTTT | CASSPGRGGNQPQHF
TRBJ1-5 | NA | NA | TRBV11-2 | TGTGCCAGCAGCTTGCGAGGCGGGAATCAGCCCCAGCATTTT | CASSLRGGNQPQHF
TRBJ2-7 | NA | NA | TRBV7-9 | TGTGCCAGCAGCTTAGGGTTAACAGTTGCCTACGAGCAGTACTTC | CASSLGLTVAYEQYF
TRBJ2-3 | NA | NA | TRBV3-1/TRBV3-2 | TGTGCCAGCAGCCAAGATCGTGGCCCAGATACGCAGTATTTT | CASSQDRGPDTQYF
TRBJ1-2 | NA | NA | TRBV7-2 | TGTGCCAGCAGCCCACCCTCGGGGGCGGCAGTCTATGGCTACACCTTC | CASSPPSGAAVYGYTF
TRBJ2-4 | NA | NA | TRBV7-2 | TGTGCCAGCAGCTTAGAGCCCCCTCTAGCCAAAAACATTCAGTACTTC | CASSLEPPLAKNIQYF
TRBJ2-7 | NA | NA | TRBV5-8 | TGTGCCAGCAGCTTCGGAGACTACGAGCAGTACTTC | CASSFGDYEQYF
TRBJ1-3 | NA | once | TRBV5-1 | TGCGCCAGCAGCTTGGATGGCAGGACCCCTCTCTCTGGAAACACCATATATTTT | CASSLDGRTPLSGNTIYF
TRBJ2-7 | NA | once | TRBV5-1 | TGCGCCAGCAGCTTGGGACCCCTGCCCTACGAGCAGTACTTC | CASSLGPLPYEQYF
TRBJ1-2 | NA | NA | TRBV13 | TGTGCCAGCAGCCCTGAGATGAGGGCACGCCGGGGTGGAGATTATGGCTACACCTTC | CASSPEMRARRGGDYGYTF
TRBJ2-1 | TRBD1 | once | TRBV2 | TGTGCCAGCAGTGGAGACAGGGGTGAGGGGAATGAGCAGTTCTTC | CASSGDRGEGNEQFF
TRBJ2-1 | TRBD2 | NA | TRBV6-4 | TGTGCCAGCAGTGGGACTAGCGGCTCCTACAATGAGCAGTTCTTC | CASSGTSGSYNEQFF
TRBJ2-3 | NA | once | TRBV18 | TGTGCCAGCTCACCGGGGGCGAGCACAGATACGCAGTATTTT | CASSPGASTDTQYF
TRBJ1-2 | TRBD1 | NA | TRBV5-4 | TGTGCCAGCAGCACGTTACAGGGGGTAGACTATGGCTACACCTTC | CASSTLQGVDYGYTF
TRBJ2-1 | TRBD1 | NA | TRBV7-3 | TGTGCCAGCAGCTTAGGGACAGGGGTTGAGCAGTTCTTC | CASSLGTGVEQFF
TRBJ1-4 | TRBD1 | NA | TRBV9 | TGTGCCAGCAGCGAGGGACAGGGATGGGTCTTGAATGAAAAACTGTTTTTT | CASSEGQGWVLNEKLFF
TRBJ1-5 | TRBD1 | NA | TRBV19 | TGTGCCAGTAGAACGACAGGGTACAGCAATCAGCCCCAGCATTTT | CASRTTGYSNQPQHF
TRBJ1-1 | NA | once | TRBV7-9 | TGTGCCAGCAGCTCTGGTCCAGGGAAGCCCACTGAAGCTTTCTTT | CASSSGPGKPTEAFF
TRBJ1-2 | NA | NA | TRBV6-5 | TGTGCCAGCAGGCCCGGACGGGGCGTTAACTATGGCTACACCTTC | CASRPGRGVNYGYTF
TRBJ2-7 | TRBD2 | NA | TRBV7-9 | TGTGCCAGCAGCTTCGGGGGGTCTACCTACGAGCAGTACTTC | CASSFGGSTYEQYF
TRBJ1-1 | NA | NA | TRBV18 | TGTGCCAGCTCAGCCAGCCAAAACACTGAAGCTTTCTTT | CASSASQNTEAFF
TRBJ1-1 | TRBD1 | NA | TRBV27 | TGTGCCAGCAGCGTGACAGGGAGTAGCACTGAAGCTTTCTTT | CASSVTGSSTEAFF
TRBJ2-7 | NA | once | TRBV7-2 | TGTGCCAGCAGCGAGGGTGGATCCTACGAGCAGTACTTC | CASSEGGSYEQYF
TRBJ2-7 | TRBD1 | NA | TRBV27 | TGTGCCAGCAGTTTATCTCGGAAGCGGACAGGGGGCGACGAGCAGTACTTC | CASSLSRKRTGGDEQYF
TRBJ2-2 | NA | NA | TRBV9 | TGTGCCAGCAGCGAAGTAATTACCGGGGAGCTGTTTTTT | CASSEVITGELFF
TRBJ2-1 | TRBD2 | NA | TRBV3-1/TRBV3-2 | TGTGCCAGCAGCCAAGAAGATGCTCTAGCGGGACTGTTGTCGTACAATGAGCAGTTCTTC | CASSQEDALAGLLSYNEQFF
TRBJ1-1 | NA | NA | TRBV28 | TGTGCCAGCAGTTTTAGTAGGATTGAAGCTTTCTTT | CASSFSRIEAFF